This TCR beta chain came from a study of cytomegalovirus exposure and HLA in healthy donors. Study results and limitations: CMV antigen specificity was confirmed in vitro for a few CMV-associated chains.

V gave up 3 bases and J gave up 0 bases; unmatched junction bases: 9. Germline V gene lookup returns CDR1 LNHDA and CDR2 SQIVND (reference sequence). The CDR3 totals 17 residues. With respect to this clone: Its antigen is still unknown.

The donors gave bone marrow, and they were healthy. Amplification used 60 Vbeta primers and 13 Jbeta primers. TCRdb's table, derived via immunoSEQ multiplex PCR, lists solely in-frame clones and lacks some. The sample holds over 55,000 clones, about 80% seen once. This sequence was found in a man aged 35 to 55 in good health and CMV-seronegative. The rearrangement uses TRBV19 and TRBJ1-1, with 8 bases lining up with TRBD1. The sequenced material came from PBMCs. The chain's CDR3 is CASSIRDRGQMNTEAFF. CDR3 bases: TGTGCCAGTAGTATCCGAGACAGGGGCCAAATGAACACTGAAGCTTTCTTT. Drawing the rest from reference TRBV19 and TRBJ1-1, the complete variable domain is DGGITQSPKYLFRKEGQNVTLSCEQNLNHDAMYWYRQDPGQGLRLIYYSQIVNDFQKGDIAEGYSVSREKKESFPLTVTSAQKNPTAFYLCASSIRDRGQMNTEAFFGQGTRLTVV.